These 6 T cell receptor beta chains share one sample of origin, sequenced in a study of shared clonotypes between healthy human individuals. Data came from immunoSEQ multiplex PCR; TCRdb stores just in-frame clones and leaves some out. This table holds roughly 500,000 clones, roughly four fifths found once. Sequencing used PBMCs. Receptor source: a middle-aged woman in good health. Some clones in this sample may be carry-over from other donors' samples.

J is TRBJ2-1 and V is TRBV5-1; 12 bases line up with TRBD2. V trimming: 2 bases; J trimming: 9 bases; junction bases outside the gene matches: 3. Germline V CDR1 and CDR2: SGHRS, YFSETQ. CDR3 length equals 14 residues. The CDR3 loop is CASSFSSGRGEQFF. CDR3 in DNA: TGCGCCAGCAGCTTCTCTAGCGGGAGGGGTGAGCAGTTCTTC.

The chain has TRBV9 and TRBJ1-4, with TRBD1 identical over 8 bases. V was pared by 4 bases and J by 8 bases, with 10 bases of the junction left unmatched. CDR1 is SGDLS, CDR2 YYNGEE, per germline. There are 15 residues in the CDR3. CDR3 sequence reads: CASSITGTGGEKLFF. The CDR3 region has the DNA TGTGCCAGCAGCATCACCGGGACAGGTGGAGAAAAACTGTTTTTT.

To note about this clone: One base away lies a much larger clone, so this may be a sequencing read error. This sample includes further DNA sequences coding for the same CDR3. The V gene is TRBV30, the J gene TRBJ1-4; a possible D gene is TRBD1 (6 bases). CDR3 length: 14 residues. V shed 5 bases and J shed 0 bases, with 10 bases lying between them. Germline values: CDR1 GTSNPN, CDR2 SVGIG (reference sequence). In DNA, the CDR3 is TGTGCCTGGGGGGGGCCCACAACTAATGAAAAACTGTTTTTT. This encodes CAWGGPTTNEKLFF.

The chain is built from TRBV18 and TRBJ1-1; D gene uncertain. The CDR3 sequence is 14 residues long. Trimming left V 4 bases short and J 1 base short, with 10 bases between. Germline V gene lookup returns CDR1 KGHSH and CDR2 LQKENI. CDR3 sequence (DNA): TGTGCCAGCTCACTCTTCTTCGCGAACACTGAAGCTTTCTTT. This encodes CASSLFFANTEAFF.

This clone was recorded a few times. The CDR3 loop is CASSASAQSSYEQYF. The CDR3 bases are TGTGCCAGCAGCGCTAGCGCCCAGAGCTCCTACGAGCAGTACTTC. The rearrangement links TRBV5-5 to TRBJ2-7, with D possibly matching TRBD2 (6 bases). The V end lost 4 bases, the J end lost 0 bases, and 14 bases lay between the germline ends. Germline CDR1 SGHKS, CDR2 YYEKEE (reference sequence). The CDR3 sequence is 15 residues long.

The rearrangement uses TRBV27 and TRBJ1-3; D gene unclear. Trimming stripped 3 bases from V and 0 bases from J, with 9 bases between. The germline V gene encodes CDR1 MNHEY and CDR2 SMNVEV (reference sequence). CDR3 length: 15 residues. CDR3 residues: CASSFRGNSGNTIYF. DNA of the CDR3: TGTGCCAGCAGTTTTCGAGGGAACTCTGGAAACACCATATATTTT.